The 18 T cell receptor beta chains below come from one sample, sequenced in a study of T-cell reconstitution after alpha-beta-depleted transplantation in children. TCRbeta library preparation incorporated unique molecular identifiers. TCRdb recomputed calls from the PCR reads with MiXCR, one row per CDR3 protein. The repertoire holds about 470,000 distinct CDR3 sequences, 43% seen once, with approximately 30% in the top ten. Here the sequenced sample was PBMCs, taken before TCRalphabeta/CD19-depleted stem cell transplant. The receptors were gathered from a girl under 10 years old with aplastic anemia, due to receive a stem cell transplant.

This clonotype occurred many times. The CDR3 region is CASKTSENNEQFF. The DNA for the CDR3 is TGTGCCAGCAAAACTAGCGAGAACAATGAGCAGTTCTTC. The chain has TRBV3-1 and TRBJ2-1; 7 bases fit TRBD2. Trimming removed 7 bases from V and 5 bases from J; junction bases left unmatched: 5. The CDR3 totals 13 residues. Per germline, CDR1 LGHDT and CDR2 YNNKEL (reference sequence).

A few counts support this clonotype. This rearrangement joins TRBV5-6 to TRBJ1-3; D not resolved. The CDR3 is 14 amino acids. V was trimmed by 3 bases and J by 1 base, leaving 8 bases between them. Germline V gene lookup returns CDR1 SGHDT and CDR2 YYEEEE. The CDR3 coding sequence is TGTGCCAGCAGCTCTTTGGCGTCTGGAAACACCATATATTTT. Its translation is CASSSLASGNTIYF.

The chain combines TRBV18 with TRBJ1-5; D unclear. This CDR3 is built from 16 residues. CDR1 and CDR2 from the germline V gene are KGHSH and LQKENI. Trimming removed 2 bases from V and 2 bases from J, with 13 bases in between. The CDR3 DNA follows: TGTGCCAGCTCACCATCTATAATAGTGGGCAATCAGCCCCAGCATTTT. This codes for CASSPSIIVGNQPQHF.

Only a few counts were recorded for this clonotype. The V call is TRBV20-1, the J call TRBJ2-1; 7 nucleotides line up with TRBD2. The CDR3 is made up of 15 amino acids. Germline CDR1 is DFQATT and CDR2 is SNEGSKA (reference sequence). V trimming: 3 bases; J trimming: 0 bases; junction bases outside the gene matches: 5. The CDR3 bases are TGCAGTGCTAGGTTCCCGGGAGGCTCCTACAATGAGCAGTTCTTC. Its translation: CSARFPGGSYNEQFF.

The rearrangement uses TRBV6-5 and TRBJ1-1; unclear D gene. CDR1 and CDR2 from the germline V gene are MNHEY and SVGAGI. Deletions cut 7 bases from V and 0 bases from J, with 6 bases between. The CDR3 runs to 12 residues. DNA of the CDR3: TGTGCCAGCAAAAGGATGAACACTGAAGCTTTCTTT. Protein sequence: CASKRMNTEAFF.

The rearrangement joins TRBV27 to TRBJ2-1; D is undetermined. This CDR3 has 15 amino acids. Germline-derived CDR1 and CDR2 are MNHEY and SMNVEV (reference sequence). Trimming shortened V by 0 bases and J by 5 bases, and 11 bases separated the two germline ends. In DNA, the CDR3 is TGTGCCAGCAGTTTATCCTTAAACCTAAACAATGAGCAGTTCTTC. Translating gives CASSLSLNLNNEQFF.

CDR3 in DNA: TGCAGTGCTCGTACGACAGCTACAGCCAAAAACATTCAGTACTTC. It translates to CSARTTATAKNIQYF. The chain recombines TRBV20-1 with TRBJ2-4; maybe TRBD1 (5 bases). Deletions cut 5 bases from V and 0 bases from J, with 14 bases between. Germline CDR1 is DFQATT and CDR2 is SNEGSKA (reference sequence). This CDR3 has 15 residues.

The genes are TRBV5-4 and TRBJ2-6, with D unresolved. This CDR3 spans 15 amino acids. In germline, CDR1 is SGHNT, CDR2 YYREEE (reference sequence). The V gene lost 2 bases and the J gene lost 2 bases, with 8 bases spanning the gap. DNA of the CDR3: TGTGCCAGCAGCTTCCCGAGACCTGGGGCCAACGTCCTGACTTTC. Protein: CASSFPRPGANVLTF.

This chain joins TRBV20-1 and TRBJ1-4, with D possibly being TRBD1 (5 bases). The CDR3 is made up of 14 amino acids. Germline lookup yields CDR1 DFQATT and CDR2 SNEGSKA (reference sequence). Trimming took 5 bases from V and 0 from J, leaving 10 bases between them. CDR3 nucleotides: TGCAGTGCTGGACTGACAGCAACTAATGAAAAACTGTTTTTT. This sequence encodes CSAGLTATNEKLFF.

In this sample, this clonotype turned up a few times. This chain joins TRBV12-3 or TRBV12-4 and TRBJ1-6; maybe TRBD1 (6 bases). The V gene lost 7 bases and the J gene lost 3 bases, with 10 bases spanning the gap. The CDR3 has 14 amino acids. The CDR3 bases are TGTGCCAGCACACAGGGTTACTATAATTCACCCCTCCACTTT. Residues: CASTQGYYNSPLHF.

This clonotype showed up just a few times. The chain recombines TRBV20-1 with TRBJ2-1; 8 bases are shared with TRBD2. V was pared by 6 bases and J by 3 bases, with 4 bases of the junction left unmatched. Germline CDR1 is DFQATT and CDR2 is SNEGSKA (reference sequence). The CDR3 runs 13 residues. The CDR3 DNA sequence: TGCAGTGCCAAGGGACTAGGCTACAATGAGCAGTTCTTC. Protein sequence: CSAKGLGYNEQFF.

V usage is TRBV15 and J usage is TRBJ1-3; a possible D gene is TRBD1 (6 bases). The CDR3 length is 15 residues. Germline CDR1 reads LNHNV; CDR2 reads YYDKDF (reference sequence). Trimming took 0 bases from V and 8 from J, leaving 14 bases between them. The chain's CDR3 is CATSRERGGLYTIYF. The DNA of the CDR3 is TGTGCCACCAGCAGAGAACGAGGGGGTCTATACACCATATATTTT.

The V gene is TRBV5-1, the J gene TRBJ2-5; 7 bases line up with TRBD2. The CDR3 runs 15 residues. V lost 4 bases and J lost 0; bases outside the gene matches: 6. The V gene's germline CDR1 is SGHRS and CDR2 YFSETQ. The CDR3 region has the DNA TGCGCCAGCAGCAGCGGGGTGAGGTACCAAGAGACCCAGTACTTC. Its translation is CASSSGVRYQETQYF.

The table lists this clonotype with a few counts. The chain joins TRBV6-6 to TRBJ2-1; D gene unclear. Trimming shortened V by 8 bases and J by 5 bases, and 10 bases separated the two germline ends. CDR1 is MNHNY, CDR2 SVGAGI, per germline (reference sequence). The CDR3 is made up of 12 amino acids. CDR3 bases: TGTGCCAGCCAGACGAGAGACAATGAGCAGTTCTTC. Amino acid sequence: CASQTRDNEQFF.

This clonotype was detected many times. The chain uses TRBV20-1 and TRBJ2-1; D unclear. Germline V CDR1 and CDR2: DFQATT, SNEGSKA (reference sequence). The CDR3 runs 16 residues. Deletions cut 5 bases from V and 0 bases from J, with 17 bases between. Written as DNA, the CDR3 is TGCAGTGCTGGGCCGAGAGCGACTTCCTCCTACAATGAGCAGTTCTTC. It codes for CSAGPRATSSYNEQFF.

This sequence joins TRBV7-2 and TRBJ2-7, with D perhaps matching TRBD1 or TRBD2 (7 bases each). From germline, CDR1 is SGHTA and CDR2 FQGNSA. Between the trimmed V and J ends, which lost 5 bases and 7 bases, there was a span of 21 bases. The CDR3 contains 15 residues. CDR3 amino acids: CASSHSQGGRGEQYF. The CDR3 DNA follows: TGTGCCAGCAGCCATTCCCAGGGGGGGCGTGGTGAGCAGTACTTC.

This clonotype was observed many times. The chain recombines TRBV4-1 with TRBJ2-1; 12 nucleotides match TRBD1. The trim removed 5 bases at V and 1 base at J, leaving 15 bases unmatched. Germline-derived CDR1 and CDR2 are MGHRA and YSYEKL. CDR3 length: 20 residues. CDR3 bases: TGCGCCAGCAGCTCCATTAGAGGGGACAGGGGGCCAAATTCCTACAATGAGCAGTTCTTC. Translating it yields CASSSIRGDRGPNSYNEQFF.

This clonotype showed up just a few times. J is TRBJ2-1 and V is TRBV5-5, with 15 nucleotides matching TRBD2. The germline V gene has CDR1 SGHKS and CDR2 YYEKEE (reference sequence). The CDR3 totals 17 residues. J gave up 3 bases and V 3 bases, and 4 bases lay outside the gene matches. The CDR3 loop reads CASSSGLAGGLYNEQFF. CDR3 DNA sequence: TGTGCCAGCAGCTCCGGACTAGCGGGAGGGCTCTACAATGAGCAGTTCTTC.